The 26 T cell receptor beta chains below all came from one sample that was sequenced in a study of cytomegalovirus exposure and HLA in healthy donors. Vbeta (60) and Jbeta (13) primers were used in the PCR. The repertoire was sequenced with immunoSEQ multiplex PCR; TCRdb's copy has only in-frame clones and lacks some. The profile shows 150,000 to 250,000 clones, 65% to 90% of them singletons. Source material: PBMCs. The receptors stem from a woman between 45 and 60 years old in good health and CMV-seronegative.

The chain uses TRBV5-6 and TRBJ2-2, with TRBD2 identical over 9 bases. Losses at the gene ends were 0 bases for V and 4 bases for J; bases not matched to a gene: 4. The CDR3 totals 16 residues. The V gene's germline CDR1 is SGHDT and CDR2 YYEEEE. This chain's CDR3 is CASSLAAGGSTGELFF. CDR3 nucleotides: TGTGCCAGCAGCTTGGCTGCGGGAGGGAGCACCGGGGAGCTGTTTTTT.

The chain carries TRBV28 and TRBJ2-5, with 11 bases identical to TRBD1. Trimming at V came to 5 bases and at J to 5 bases, leaving 10 bases not matched to a gene. The length of the CDR3 is 16 residues. Germline V gene sequence: CDR1 MDHEN, CDR2 SYDVKM. CDR3 loop: CASSGPGQGGRETQYF. CDR3 in DNA: TGTGCCAGCAGTGGCCCGGGACAGGGGGGTCGGGAGACCCAGTACTTC.

The J gene is TRBJ2-7, the V gene TRBV10-1; 9 bases map to TRBD1. Trimming cost V 0 bases and J 4 bases; bases outside gene matches: 4. Per germline, CDR1 WNHNN and CDR2 SYGVQD (reference sequence). The CDR3 spans 15 residues. The CDR3 nucleotides are TGCGCCAGCAGTGAGTCGAGGGACAGGGTTTACGAGCAGTACTTC. Encoded protein: CASSESRDRVYEQYF.

This clone turned up a few times. V usage is TRBV5-3 and J usage is TRBJ1-5; 9 bases align to TRBD1. TRBV5-3 is identified as an open reading frame with a role that is uncertain. The CDR3 sequence is 19 residues long. Unmatched junction bases numbered 14, after V lost 4 bases and J lost 0 bases. This chain's CDR3 is CARSALRDRVSYSNQPQHF. In nucleotides, the CDR3 is TGTGCCAGAAGCGCACTCCGGGACAGGGTGTCCTATAGCAATCAGCCCCAGCATTTT.

The chain links TRBV7-8 to TRBJ2-7; 7 nucleotides match TRBD2. CDR3 length: 13 amino acids. Germline CDR1 SGHVS, CDR2 FQNEAQ. V trimming: 4 bases; J trimming: 11 bases; junction bases outside the gene matches: 11. The CDR3 spells CASSWDYATLEYF. The CDR3 DNA reads as TGTGCCAGCAGCTGGGACTATGCCACTTTAGAGTACTTC.

This clone was recorded once. V is TRBV18 and J is TRBJ2-5, with 7 bases fitting TRBD1. This CDR3 has 13 amino acids. Germline V CDR1 and CDR2: KGHSH, LQKENI. V lost 10 bases to trimming and J lost 1 base; unmatched junction nucleotides: 6. CDR3 sequence: CAISTGVQETQYF. CDR3 in DNA: TGTGCCATTTCTACAGGGGTCCAAGAGACCCAGTACTTC. The variable domain in full, completed from reference TRBV18 and TRBJ2-5, reads NAGVMQNPRHLVRRRGQEARLRCSPMKGHSHVYWYRQLPEEGLKFMVYLQKENIIDESGMPKERFSAEFPKEGPSILRIQQVVRGDSAAYFCAISTGVQETQYFGPGTRLLVL.

This chain links TRBV18 with TRBJ1-4; 8 nucleotides align to TRBD1. CDR3 length equals 14 residues. The germline V gene encodes CDR1 KGHSH and CDR2 LQKENI. The trim removed 3 bases at V and 7 bases at J, leaving 4 bases unmatched. CDR3 loop: CASSPAGGPEKLFF. CDR3 in DNA: TGTGCCAGCTCACCTGCAGGGGGCCCTGAAAAACTGTTTTTT.

This chain links TRBV28 with TRBJ1-5, with TRBD1 identical over 8 bases. The CDR3 consists of 16 residues. CDR1 is MDHEN, CDR2 SYDVKM, per germline. The junction had 10 bases not matched to a gene; V was cut back by 5 bases and J by 4 bases. The CDR3 DNA reads as TGTGCCAGCAGTCTCCGCGGACAGGGAGGTAATCAGCCCCAGCATTTT. This translates into CASSLRGQGGNQPQHF.

The chain joins TRBV29-1 to TRBJ1-2; 7 nucleotides align to TRBD1. This CDR3 region has 17 residues. V lost 3 bases to trimming and J lost 0 bases; unmatched junction nucleotides: 13. Germline V CDR1 and CDR2: SQVTM, ANQGSEA. For the CDR3, the DNA is TGCAGCGTTGAGAGTAGGGACAGTCGACAACCTAACTATGGCTACACCTTC. Amino acid sequence: CSVESRDSRQPNYGYTF.

CDR3 DNA sequence: TGTGCCAGCTCACCCCCCTCAGCGGGAGCCTCCTACGAGCAGTACTTC. This gives the protein CASSPPSAGASYEQYF. The chain recombines TRBV18 with TRBJ2-5; 8 positions agree with TRBD2. The tail of the sequence fits TRBJ2-7 better, so the J call may be wrong. The CDR3 sequence is 16 residues long. The germline CDR1 and CDR2 sequences are KGHSH and LQKENI.

This clone was seen a handful of times. This CDR3 is CASSVEPSGNKLYEQYF. The CDR3 nucleotides read TGTGCCAGCAGCGTAGAGCCTAGCGGGAACAAACTTTACGAGCAGTACTTC. The genes are TRBV9 and TRBJ2-7; 9 bases fit TRBD2. V trimming: 0 bases; J trimming: 4 bases; junction bases outside the gene matches: 11. The CDR3 extends over 17 amino acids. Germline-derived CDR1 and CDR2 are SGDLS and YYNGEE.

This chain uses TRBV15 with TRBJ1-5; the D gene is possibly TRBD1 (6 bases). Germline loops: CDR1 LNHNV, CDR2 YYDKDF (reference sequence). V lost 4 bases to trimming and J lost 7 bases, with 11 bases between them. The CDR3 runs 13 residues. For the CDR3, the DNA is TGTGCCACCAGCACCAACAGGGACCAGCCCCAGCATTTT. Its translation: CATSTNRDQPQHF.

The chain is built from TRBV2 and TRBJ2-1; 9 nucleotides align to TRBD2. With 6 bases clipped from V and 0 bases from J, the junction kept 15 bases outside the gene matches. The CDR3 runs to 19 residues. The germline CDR1 and CDR2 sequences are SNHLY and FYNNEI. CDR3 amino acids: CASSTRGGLAGYSYNEQFF. Here the CDR3 DNA reads TGTGCCAGCAGCACCAGAGGGGGGCTAGCGGGGTACTCCTACAATGAGCAGTTCTTC.

In nucleotides, the CDR3 is TGTGCCAGCAGGCAGGACAGGGGTGAGGGAAACATTCAGTACTTC. Residues: CASRQDRGEGNIQYF. This chain uses TRBV2 with TRBJ2-4; 9 bases are a match to TRBD1. This CDR3 spans 15 amino acids. Trimming cost V 6 bases and J 6 bases; bases outside gene matches: 9. CDR1 is SNHLY and CDR2 is FYNNEI in the germline V gene. Using reference TRBV2 and TRBJ2-4 for the parts outside the CDR3, the full variable domain is EPEVTQTPSHQVTQMGQEVILRCVPISNHLYFYWYRQILGQKVEFLVSFYNNEISEKSEIFDDQFSVERPDGSNFTLKIRSTKLEDSAMYFCASRQDRGEGNIQYFGAGTRLSVL.

This clone was counted between two and nine times. V gene TRBV28 combines with J gene TRBJ1-2, with D possibly being TRBD1 (6 bases). Trimming removed 7 bases from V and 0 bases from J, with 15 bases in between. The CDR3 runs to 15 residues. The germline gives CDR1 MDHEN, CDR2 SYDVKM. CDR3 sequence: CASTEGGLTNYGYTF. The CDR3, as DNA: TGTGCCAGCACCGAGGGGGGGCTCACTAACTATGGCTACACCTTC.

The rearrangement uses TRBV7-2 and TRBJ2-5; D is ambiguous. The last part of the DNA fits TRBJ2-7 better; the J call may be wrong. CDR3 size: 13 residues. CDR1 SGHTA and CDR2 FQGNSA come from the germline V gene. Here the CDR3 reads CASSQLRYYEQYF. The CDR3 DNA is TGTGCCAGCAGCCAATTGCGATACTACGAGCAGTACTTC.

The rearrangement joins TRBV27 to TRBJ1-2; 7 positions match TRBD1. Germline V gives CDR1 MNHEY, CDR2 SMNVEV (reference sequence). V trimming: 6 bases; J trimming: 4 bases; junction bases outside the gene matches: 8. The CDR3 loop spans 14 amino acids. The CDR3 region is CASSGSGTAYGYTF. CDR3 sequence (DNA): TGTGCCAGCAGCGGATCCGGGACAGCCTATGGCTACACCTTC.

The chain is built from TRBV7-9 and TRBJ1-5; D call uncertain. V shed 2 bases and J shed 0 bases, with 11 bases lying between them. CDR3 length: 16 amino acids. Per germline, CDR1 SEHNR and CDR2 FQNEAQ (reference sequence). The CDR3 DNA follows: TGTGCCAGCAGCTTAACAACCGGGAATAGCAATCAGCCCCAGCATTTT. This gives the protein CASSLTTGNSNQPQHF.

This sequence joins TRBV19 and TRBJ2-1; 10 positions match TRBD1. From germline, CDR1 is LNHDA and CDR2 SQIVND (reference sequence). The CDR3 covers 14 residues. With 6 bases clipped from V and 7 bases from J, the junction kept 6 bases outside the gene matches. The CDR3 nucleotides read TGTGCCAGTAGAAGACAGGGGGCTGGTAATGAGCAGTTCTTC. This gives the protein CASRRQGAGNEQFF.

This rearrangement joins TRBV19 to TRBJ1-1; D call uncertain. The CDR3 sequence is 15 residues long. V was pared by 6 bases and J by 1 base, with 15 bases between. Germline CDR1 is LNHDA and CDR2 is SQIVND (reference sequence). CDR3 bases: TGTGCCAGTAGACCCAGGCAAAGCGGGAACACTGAAGCTTTCTTT. Protein sequence: CASRPRQSGNTEAFF.

The gene calls are TRBV2 and TRBJ2-5; 9 bases are shared with TRBD1. CDR1 is SNHLY, CDR2 FYNNEI, per germline. The CDR3 is 15 amino acids. With 3 bases clipped from V and 1 base from J, the junction kept 3 bases outside the gene matches. The CDR3 sequence: CASSEDRGPQETQYF. In DNA form, the CDR3 reads TGTGCCAGCAGTGAGGACAGGGGCCCCCAAGAGACCCAGTACTTC.

This sequence joins TRBV6-5 and TRBJ2-2, with 7 nucleotides matching TRBD1. With V trimmed by 6 bases and J by 0 bases, 4 bases remained unmatched. CDR1 is MNHEY, CDR2 SVGAGI, per germline. The CDR3 covers 15 residues. The CDR3 nucleotides read TGTGCCAGCAGAGCCGGACAGGCGAACACCGGGGAGCTGTTTTTT. It yields the protein CASRAGQANTGELFF.

CDR3 DNA: TGTGCCAGCAGCGTAGAGGGACTAGCGGGAGGGAGGAGCTCCTACAATGAGCAGTTCTTC. Translating it yields CASSVEGLAGGRSSYNEQFF. The chain is built from TRBV9 and TRBJ2-1; TRBD2 matches at 16 bases. Germline values: CDR1 SGDLS, CDR2 YYNGEE. Unmatched junction bases numbered 6, after V lost 0 bases and J lost 0 bases. The CDR3 spans 20 residues.

V and J are TRBV5-1 and TRBJ1-1, with 8 bases lining up with TRBD1. In germline, CDR1 is SGHRS, CDR2 YFSETQ. The ends lost 1 base at V and 5 bases at J; junction bases unmatched: 4. The CDR3 runs to 14 residues. The DNA of the CDR3 is TGCGCCAGCAGCTTGCAGGGGGCAGCTACTGAAGCTTTCTTT. The encoded protein is CASSLQGAATEAFF.

This clone was counted once. The J gene is TRBJ1-5, the V gene TRBV7-8; no definite D call. Germline V gene lookup returns CDR1 SGHVS and CDR2 FQNEAQ. The CDR3 totals 16 residues. V lost 5 bases and J lost 7, with 21 bases in between. CDR3 loop: CASSPSRGLTGQPQHF. The CDR3 DNA reads TGTGCCAGCAGCCCCTCAAGAGGCCTCACGGGGCAGCCCCAGCATTTT.

The rearrangement joins TRBV18 to TRBJ2-3; D not resolved. Germline values: CDR1 KGHSH, CDR2 LQKENI. V lost 4 bases and J 3 bases, leaving 5 bases between the germline ends. This CDR3 is built from 12 residues. CDR3 loop: CASSLQTDTQYF. Written as DNA, the CDR3 is TGTGCCAGCTCACTCCAAACAGATACGCAGTATTTT.